This TCR beta chain was captured by sequencing in a study of blood T cell repertoires in COVID-19. The CDR3 runs to 14 residues. CDR1 is SEHNR, CDR2 FQNEAQ, per germline (reference sequence). V was clipped by 3 bases and J by 3 bases, with 8 bases between them. In the original analysis: Estimates of nucleated cell counts were drawn from the amplification of reference gene primers. The data were produced by immunoSEQ multiplex PCR, yet TCRdb's version contains in-frame clones alone and is incomplete. Clone size and the V and J calls come from that table; the DNA yielded D and trimming. The sample lists fewer than 400,000 clones, 85% occurring once. This clone was recorded once.

Material: peripheral blood. This sequence originates from a woman younger than 30 with acute or convalescent COVID-19. The chain recombines TRBV7-9 with TRBJ1-4, with D possibly being TRBD1 (5 bases). CDR3 nucleotides: TGTGCCAGCAGCTTGGGGGGATCTAATGAAAAACTGTTTTTT. Its protein is CASSLGGSNEKLFF.